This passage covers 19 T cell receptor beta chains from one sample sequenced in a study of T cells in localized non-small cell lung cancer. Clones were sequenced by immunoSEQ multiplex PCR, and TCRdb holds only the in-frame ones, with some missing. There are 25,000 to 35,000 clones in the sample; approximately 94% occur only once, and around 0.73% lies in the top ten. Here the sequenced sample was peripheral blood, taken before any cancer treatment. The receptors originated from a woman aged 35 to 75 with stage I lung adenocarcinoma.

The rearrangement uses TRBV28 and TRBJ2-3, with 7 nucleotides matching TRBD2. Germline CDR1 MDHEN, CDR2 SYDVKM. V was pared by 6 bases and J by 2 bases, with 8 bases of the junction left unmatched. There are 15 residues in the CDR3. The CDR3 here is CASRSVGGNTDTQYF. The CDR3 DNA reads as TGTGCCAGCAGGAGCGTGGGGGGGAACACAGATACGCAGTATTTT. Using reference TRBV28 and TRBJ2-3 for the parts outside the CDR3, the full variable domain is DVKVTQSSRYLVKRTGEKVFLECVQDMDHENMFWYRQDPGLGLRLIYFSYDVKMKEKGDIPEGYSVSREKKERFSLILESASTNQTSMYLCASRSVGGNTDTQYFGPGTRLTVL.

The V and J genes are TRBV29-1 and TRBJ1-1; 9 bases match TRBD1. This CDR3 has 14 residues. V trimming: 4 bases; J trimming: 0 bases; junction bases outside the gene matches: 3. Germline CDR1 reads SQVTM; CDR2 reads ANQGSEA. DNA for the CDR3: TGCAGCGTTGGACAGGGGGGGATGAACACTGAAGCTTTCTTT. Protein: CSVGQGGMNTEAFF.

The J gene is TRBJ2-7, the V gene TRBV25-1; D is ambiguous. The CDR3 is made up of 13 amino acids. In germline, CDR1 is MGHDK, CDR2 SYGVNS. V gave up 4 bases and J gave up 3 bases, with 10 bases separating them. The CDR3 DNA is TGTGCCAGCAGTGTAGCAGGTCACTACGAGCAGTACTTC. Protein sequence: CASSVAGHYEQYF.

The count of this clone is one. This CDR3 is CASSLDRAMETQYF. CDR3 coding DNA: TGTGCCAGCAGCTTAGACAGGGCGATGGAGACCCAGTACTTC. The rearrangement links TRBV7-8 to TRBJ2-5, with TRBD1 as a possible D gene (6 bases). V lost 1 base and J 5 bases, leaving 11 bases between the germline ends. The germline gives CDR1 SGHVS, CDR2 FQNEAQ. The CDR3 is made up of 14 amino acids.

The CDR3 nucleotides are TGTGCCAGCAGCTTGGAGGGAGCAGGGGGAAACGAGCAGTACTTC. Amino acids: CASSLEGAGGNEQYF. The V gene is TRBV5-4, the J gene TRBJ2-7, with TRBD1 identical over 7 bases. Trimming removed 0 bases from V and 5 bases from J; junction bases left unmatched: 8. Looked up from germline, CDR1 is SGHNT and CDR2 is YYREEE (reference sequence). The CDR3 extends over 15 amino acids.

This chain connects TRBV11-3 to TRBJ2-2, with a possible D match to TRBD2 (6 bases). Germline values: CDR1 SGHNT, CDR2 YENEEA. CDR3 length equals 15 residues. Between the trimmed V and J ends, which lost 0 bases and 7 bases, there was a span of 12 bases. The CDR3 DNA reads TGTGCCAGCAGCTTAGACGGGGGACCTGGCGGGGAGCTGTTTTTT. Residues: CASSLDGGPGGELFF.

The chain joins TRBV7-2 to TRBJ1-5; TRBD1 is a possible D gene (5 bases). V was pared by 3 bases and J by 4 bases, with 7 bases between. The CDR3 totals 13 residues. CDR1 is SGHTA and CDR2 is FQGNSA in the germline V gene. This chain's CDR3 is CASSLQGNQPQHF. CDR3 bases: TGTGCCAGCAGCTTGCAGGGTAATCAGCCCCAGCATTTT.

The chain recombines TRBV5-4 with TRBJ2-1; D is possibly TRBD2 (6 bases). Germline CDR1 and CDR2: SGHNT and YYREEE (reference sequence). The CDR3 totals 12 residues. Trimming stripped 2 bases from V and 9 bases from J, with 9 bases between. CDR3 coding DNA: TGTGCCAGCAGCTTTATCGGGAGTGAGCAGTTCTTC. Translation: CASSFIGSEQFF.

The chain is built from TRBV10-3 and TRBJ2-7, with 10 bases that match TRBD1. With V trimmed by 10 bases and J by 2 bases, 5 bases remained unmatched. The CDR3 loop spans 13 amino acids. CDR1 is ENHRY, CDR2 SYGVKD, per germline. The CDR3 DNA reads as TGTGCCAGCACCGGGACAGGGGCCTACGAGCAGTACTTC. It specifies CASTGTGAYEQYF.

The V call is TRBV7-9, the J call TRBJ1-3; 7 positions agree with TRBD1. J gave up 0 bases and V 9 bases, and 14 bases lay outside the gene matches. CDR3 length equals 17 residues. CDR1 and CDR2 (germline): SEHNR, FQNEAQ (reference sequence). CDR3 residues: CASNPTRQGSSGNTIYF. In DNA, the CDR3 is TGTGCCAGTAATCCTACGCGACAGGGAAGCTCTGGAAACACCATATATTTT.

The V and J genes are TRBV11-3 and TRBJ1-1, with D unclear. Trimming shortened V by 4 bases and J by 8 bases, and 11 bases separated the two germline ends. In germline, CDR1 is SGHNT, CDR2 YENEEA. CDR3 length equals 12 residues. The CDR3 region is CASSSRTEEAFF. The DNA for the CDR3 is TGTGCCAGCAGCTCGAGGACGGAGGAAGCTTTCTTT.

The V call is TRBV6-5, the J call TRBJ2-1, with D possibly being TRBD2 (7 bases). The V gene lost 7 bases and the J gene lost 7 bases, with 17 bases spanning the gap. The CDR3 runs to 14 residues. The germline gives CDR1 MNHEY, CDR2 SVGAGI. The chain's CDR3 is CASTQRGGQNEQFF. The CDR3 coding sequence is TGTGCCAGCACCCAGAGGGGGGGCCAAAATGAGCAGTTCTTC.

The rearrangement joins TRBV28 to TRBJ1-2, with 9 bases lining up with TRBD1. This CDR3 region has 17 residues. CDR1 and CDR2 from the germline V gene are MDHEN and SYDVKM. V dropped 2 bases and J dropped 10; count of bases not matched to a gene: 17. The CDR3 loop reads CASSLRTTGGMVRSYTF. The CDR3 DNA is TGTGCCAGCAGTTTAAGGACGACAGGGGGGATGGTGCGGTCCTACACCTTC.

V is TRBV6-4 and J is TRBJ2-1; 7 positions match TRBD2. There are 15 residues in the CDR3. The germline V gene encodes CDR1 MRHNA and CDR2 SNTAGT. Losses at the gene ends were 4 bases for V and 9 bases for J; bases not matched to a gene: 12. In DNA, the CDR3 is TGTGCCAGCAGTGTAAGCGGGATATCTGGCGTTGAGCAGTTCTTC. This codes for CASSVSGISGVEQFF.

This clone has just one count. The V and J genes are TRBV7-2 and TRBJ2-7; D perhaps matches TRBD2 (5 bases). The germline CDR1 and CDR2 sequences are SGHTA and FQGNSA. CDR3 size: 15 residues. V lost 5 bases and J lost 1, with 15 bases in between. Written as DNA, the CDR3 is TGTGCCAGCAGCCGACTTTCGGGAATATCCTACGAGCAGTACTTC. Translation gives CASSRLSGISYEQYF.

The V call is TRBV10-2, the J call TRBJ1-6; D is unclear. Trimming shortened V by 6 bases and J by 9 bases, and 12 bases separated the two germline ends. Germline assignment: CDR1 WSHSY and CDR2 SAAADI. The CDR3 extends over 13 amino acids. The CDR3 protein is CASRHGVSSPLHF. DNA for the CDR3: TGCGCCAGCAGACATGGGGTATCTTCACCCCTCCACTTT.

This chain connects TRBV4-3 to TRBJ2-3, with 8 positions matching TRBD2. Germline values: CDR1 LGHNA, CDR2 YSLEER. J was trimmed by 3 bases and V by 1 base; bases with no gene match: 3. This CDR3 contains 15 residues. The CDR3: CASSQVSGETDTQYF. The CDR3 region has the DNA TGCGCCAGCAGCCAAGTTAGCGGGGAGACAGATACGCAGTATTTT.

CDR3 nucleotide sequence: TGCGCCAGCAGCCAAGAGATCGGACTAGTTTGGAATGAGCAGTTCTTC. As protein: CASSQEIGLVWNEQFF. V is TRBV4-3 and J is TRBJ2-1; 7 bases match TRBD2. Germline trimming cut 0 bases from V and 7 bases from J; bases unmatched to any gene: 9. Germline V CDR1 and CDR2: LGHNA, YSLEER. This CDR3 has 16 residues.

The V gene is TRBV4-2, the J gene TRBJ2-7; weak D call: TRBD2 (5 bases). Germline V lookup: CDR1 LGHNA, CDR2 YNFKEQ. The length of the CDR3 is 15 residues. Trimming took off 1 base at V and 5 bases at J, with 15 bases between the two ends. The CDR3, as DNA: TGTGCCAGCAGCCAAGTTGAACTAGTGGGTGACGAGCAGTACTTC. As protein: CASSQVELVGDEQYF.